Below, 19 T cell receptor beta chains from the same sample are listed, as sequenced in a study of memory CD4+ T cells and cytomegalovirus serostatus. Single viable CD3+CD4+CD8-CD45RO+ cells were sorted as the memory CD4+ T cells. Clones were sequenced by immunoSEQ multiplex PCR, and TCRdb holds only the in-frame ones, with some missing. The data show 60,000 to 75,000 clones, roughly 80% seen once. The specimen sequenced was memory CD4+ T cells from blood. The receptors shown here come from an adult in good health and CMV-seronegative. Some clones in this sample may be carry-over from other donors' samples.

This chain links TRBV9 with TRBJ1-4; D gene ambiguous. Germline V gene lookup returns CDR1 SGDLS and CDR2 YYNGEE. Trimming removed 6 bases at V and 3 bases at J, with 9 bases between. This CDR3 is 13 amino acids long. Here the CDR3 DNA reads TGTGCCAGCAACCGGAACTCTAATGAAAAACTGTTTTTT. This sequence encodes CASNRNSNEKLFF.

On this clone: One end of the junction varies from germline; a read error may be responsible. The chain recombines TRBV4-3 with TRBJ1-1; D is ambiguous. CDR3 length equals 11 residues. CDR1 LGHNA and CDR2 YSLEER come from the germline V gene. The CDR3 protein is CASSQEGTGIF. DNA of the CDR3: TGCGCCAGCAGCCAAGAAGGCACGGGGATCTTT.

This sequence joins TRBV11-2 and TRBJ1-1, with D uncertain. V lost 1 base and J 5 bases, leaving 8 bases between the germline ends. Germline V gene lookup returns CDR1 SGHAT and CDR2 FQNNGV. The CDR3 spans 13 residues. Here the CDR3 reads CASSLGQITEAFF. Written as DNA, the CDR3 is TGTGCCAGCAGCTTAGGGCAGATAACTGAAGCTTTCTTT.

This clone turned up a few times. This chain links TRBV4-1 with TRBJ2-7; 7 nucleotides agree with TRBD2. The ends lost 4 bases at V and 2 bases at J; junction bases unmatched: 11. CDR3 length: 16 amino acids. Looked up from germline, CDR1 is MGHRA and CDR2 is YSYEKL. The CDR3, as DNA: TGCGCCAGCAGCCGGTTAGGACTAGTCCCAACCTACGAGCAGTACTTC. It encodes CASSRLGLVPTYEQYF.

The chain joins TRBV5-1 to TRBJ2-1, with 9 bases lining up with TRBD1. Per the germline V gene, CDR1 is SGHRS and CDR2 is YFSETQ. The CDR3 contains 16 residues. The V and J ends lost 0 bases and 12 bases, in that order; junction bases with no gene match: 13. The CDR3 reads CASSLARQGVGHGQFF. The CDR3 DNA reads TGCGCCAGCAGCTTGGCCAGACAGGGGGTGGGACACGGGCAGTTCTTC.

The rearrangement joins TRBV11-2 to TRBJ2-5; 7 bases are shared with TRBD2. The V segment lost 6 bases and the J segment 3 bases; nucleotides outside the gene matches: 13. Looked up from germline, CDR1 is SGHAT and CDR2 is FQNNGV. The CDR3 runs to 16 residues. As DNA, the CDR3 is TGTGCCAGCAGAACTACGCTCCAGCGGGGAAAAGAGACCCAGTACTTC. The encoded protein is CASRTTLQRGKETQYF.

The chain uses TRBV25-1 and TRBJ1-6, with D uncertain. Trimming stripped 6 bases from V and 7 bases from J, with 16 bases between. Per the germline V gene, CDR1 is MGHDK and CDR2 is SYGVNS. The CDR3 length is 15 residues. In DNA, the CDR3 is TGTGCCAGCAGGCCTGGCCTAGGAAGGAATTCACCCCTCCACTTT. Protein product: CASRPGLGRNSPLHF.

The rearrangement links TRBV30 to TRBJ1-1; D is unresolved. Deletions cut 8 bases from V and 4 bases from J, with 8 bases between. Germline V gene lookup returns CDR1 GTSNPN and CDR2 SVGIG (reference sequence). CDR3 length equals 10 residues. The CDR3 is CAGPRTEAFF. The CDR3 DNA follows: TGTGCCGGGCCCCGCACTGAAGCTTTCTTT. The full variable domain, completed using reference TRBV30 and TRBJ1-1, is SQTIHQWPATLVQPVGSPLSLECTVEGTSNPNLYWYRQAAGRGLQLLFYSVGIGQISSEVPQNLSASRPQDRQFILSSKKLLLSDSGFYLCAGPRTEAFFGQGTRLTVV.

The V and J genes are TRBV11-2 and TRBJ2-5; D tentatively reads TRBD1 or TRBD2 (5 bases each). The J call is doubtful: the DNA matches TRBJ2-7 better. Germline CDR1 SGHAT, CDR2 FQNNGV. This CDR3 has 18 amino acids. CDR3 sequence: CASSFRLGTPQGAYEQYF. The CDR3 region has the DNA TGTGCCAGCAGCTTCCGGCTTGGGACGCCTCAAGGGGCCTACGAGCAGTACTTC.

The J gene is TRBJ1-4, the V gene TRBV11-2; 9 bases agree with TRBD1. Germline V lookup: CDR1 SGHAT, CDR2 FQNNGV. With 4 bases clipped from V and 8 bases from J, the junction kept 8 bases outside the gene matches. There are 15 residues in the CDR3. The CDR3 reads CASSYRDRVGEKLFF. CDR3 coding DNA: TGTGCCAGCAGCTACCGGGACAGGGTGGGGGAAAAACTGTTTTTT.

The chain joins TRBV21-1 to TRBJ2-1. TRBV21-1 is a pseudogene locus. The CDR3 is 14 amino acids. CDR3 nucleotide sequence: TGTGCCAGCAGCAAAGAAGGGCAGGACAATGAGCAGTTCTTC. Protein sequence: CASSKEGQDNEQFF.

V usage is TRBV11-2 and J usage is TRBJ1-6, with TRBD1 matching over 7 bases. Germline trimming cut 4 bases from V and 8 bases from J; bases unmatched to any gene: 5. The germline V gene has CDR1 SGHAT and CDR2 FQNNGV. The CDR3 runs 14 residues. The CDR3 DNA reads TGTGCCAGCAGCTCGACAGGGAATTATTCACCCCTCCACTTT. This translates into CASSSTGNYSPLHF.

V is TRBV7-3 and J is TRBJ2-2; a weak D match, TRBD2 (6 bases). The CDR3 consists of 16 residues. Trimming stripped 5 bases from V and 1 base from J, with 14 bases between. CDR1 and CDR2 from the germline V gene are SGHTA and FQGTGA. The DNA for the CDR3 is TGTGCCAGCAGCCCACCTGGGCGGGGGAACACCGGGGAGCTGTTTTTT. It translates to CASSPPGRGNTGELFF. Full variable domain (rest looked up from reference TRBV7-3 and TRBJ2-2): GAGVSQTPSNKVTEKGKYVELRCDPISGHTALYWYRQSLGQGPEFLIYFQGTGAADDSGLPNDRFFAVRPEGSVSTLKIQRTERGDSAVYLCASSPPGRGNTGELFFGEGSRLTVL.

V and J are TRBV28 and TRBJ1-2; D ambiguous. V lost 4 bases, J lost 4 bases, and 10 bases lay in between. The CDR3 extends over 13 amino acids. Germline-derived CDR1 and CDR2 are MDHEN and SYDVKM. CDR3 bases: TGTGCCAGCAGTTGGCGGGCAGCCTATGGCTACACCTTC. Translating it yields CASSWRAAYGYTF.

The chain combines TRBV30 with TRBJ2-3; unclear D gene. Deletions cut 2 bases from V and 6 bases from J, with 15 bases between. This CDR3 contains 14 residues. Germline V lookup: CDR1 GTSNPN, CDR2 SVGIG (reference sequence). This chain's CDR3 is CAWSSRPDPDTQYF. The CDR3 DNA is TGTGCCTGGAGTTCCCGACCGGATCCCGATACGCAGTATTTT.

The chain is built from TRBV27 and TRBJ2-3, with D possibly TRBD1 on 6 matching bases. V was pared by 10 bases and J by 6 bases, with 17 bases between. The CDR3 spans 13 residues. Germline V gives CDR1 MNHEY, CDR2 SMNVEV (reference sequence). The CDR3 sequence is CATRGYAQDTQYF. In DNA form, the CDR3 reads TGTGCCACCAGGGGTTATGCACAGGATACGCAGTATTTT.

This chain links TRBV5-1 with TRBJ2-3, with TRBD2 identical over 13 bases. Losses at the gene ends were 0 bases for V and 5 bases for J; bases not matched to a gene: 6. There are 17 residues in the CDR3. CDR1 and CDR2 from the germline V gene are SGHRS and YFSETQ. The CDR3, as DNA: TGCGCCAGCAGCTTGGCACTAGCGGGAGGGCCGGGAGATACGCAGTATTTT. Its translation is CASSLALAGGPGDTQYF.

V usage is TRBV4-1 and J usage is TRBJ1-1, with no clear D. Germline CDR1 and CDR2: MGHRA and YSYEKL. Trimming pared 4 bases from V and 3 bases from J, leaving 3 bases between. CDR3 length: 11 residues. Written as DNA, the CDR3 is TGCGCCAGCAGCCGTGACACTGAAGCTTTCTTT. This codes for CASSRDTEAFF.

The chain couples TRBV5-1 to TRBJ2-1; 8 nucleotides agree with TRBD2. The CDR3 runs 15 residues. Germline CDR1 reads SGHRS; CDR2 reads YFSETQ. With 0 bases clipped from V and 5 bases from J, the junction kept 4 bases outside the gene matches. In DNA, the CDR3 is TGCGCCAGCAGCTTGGTGTTAGCGGGGAACAATGAGCAGTTCTTC. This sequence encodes CASSLVLAGNNEQFF. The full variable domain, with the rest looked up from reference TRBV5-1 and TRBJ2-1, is KAGVTQTPRYLIKTRGQQVTLSCSPISGHRSVSWYQQTPGQGLQFLFEYFSETQRNKGNFPGRFSGRQFSNSRSEMNVSTLELGDSALYLCASSLVLAGNNEQFFGPGTRLTVL.